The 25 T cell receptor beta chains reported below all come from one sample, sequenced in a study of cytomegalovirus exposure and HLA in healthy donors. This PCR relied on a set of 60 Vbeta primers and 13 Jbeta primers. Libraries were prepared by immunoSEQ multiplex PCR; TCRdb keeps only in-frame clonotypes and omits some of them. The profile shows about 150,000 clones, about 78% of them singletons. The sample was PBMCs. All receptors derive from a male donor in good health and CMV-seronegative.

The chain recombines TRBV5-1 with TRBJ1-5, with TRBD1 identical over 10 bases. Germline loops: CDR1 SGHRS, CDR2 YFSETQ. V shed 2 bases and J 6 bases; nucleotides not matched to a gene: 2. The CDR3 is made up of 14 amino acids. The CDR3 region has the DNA TGCGCCAGCAGCTTCGGACAGGGGGGTCAGCCCCAGCATTTT. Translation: CASSFGQGGQPQHF.

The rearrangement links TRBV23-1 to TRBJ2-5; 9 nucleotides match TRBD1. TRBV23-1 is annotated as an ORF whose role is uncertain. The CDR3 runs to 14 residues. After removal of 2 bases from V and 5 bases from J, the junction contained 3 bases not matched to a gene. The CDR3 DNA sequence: TGCGCCAGCAGTCAAGACAGGGGGAATGAGACCCAGTACTTC. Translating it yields CASSQDRGNETQYF.

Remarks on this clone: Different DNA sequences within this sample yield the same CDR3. The CDR3 loop is CASSYSRAGNYGYTF. The CDR3, as DNA: TGTGCCAGCAGTTACTCCCGGGCGGGGAACTATGGCTACACCTTC. The rearrangement links TRBV6-5 to TRBJ1-2, with D uncertain. V lost 0 bases and J 2 bases, leaving 10 bases between the germline ends. This CDR3 spans 15 amino acids. CDR1 and CDR2 (germline): MNHEY, SVGAGI.

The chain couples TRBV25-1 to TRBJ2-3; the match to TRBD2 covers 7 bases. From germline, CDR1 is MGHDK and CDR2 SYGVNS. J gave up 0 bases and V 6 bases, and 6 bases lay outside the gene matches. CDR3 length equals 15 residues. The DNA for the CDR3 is TGTGCCAGCAGCGATCTAGCGGTTAGCACAGATACGCAGTATTTT. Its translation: CASSDLAVSTDTQYF.

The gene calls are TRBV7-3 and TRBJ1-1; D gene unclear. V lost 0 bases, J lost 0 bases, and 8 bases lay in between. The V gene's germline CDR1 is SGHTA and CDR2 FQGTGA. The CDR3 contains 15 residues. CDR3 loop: CASSLTADMNTEAFF. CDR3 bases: TGTGCCAGCAGCTTAACAGCCGACATGAACACTGAAGCTTTCTTT.

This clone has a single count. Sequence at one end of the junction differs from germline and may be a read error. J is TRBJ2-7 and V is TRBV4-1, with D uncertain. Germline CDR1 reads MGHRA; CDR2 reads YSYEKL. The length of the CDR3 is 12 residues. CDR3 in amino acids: CASSQGPSEQYF. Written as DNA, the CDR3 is TGTGCCAGCAGCCAAGGTCCTTCCGAGCAGTACTTC.

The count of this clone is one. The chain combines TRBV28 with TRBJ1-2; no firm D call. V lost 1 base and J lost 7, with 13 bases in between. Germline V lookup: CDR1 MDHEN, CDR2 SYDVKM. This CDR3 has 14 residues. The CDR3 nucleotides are TGTGCCAGCAGTTTATTGGGAGGCGTGGGTGGCTACACCTTC. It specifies CASSLLGGVGGYTF.

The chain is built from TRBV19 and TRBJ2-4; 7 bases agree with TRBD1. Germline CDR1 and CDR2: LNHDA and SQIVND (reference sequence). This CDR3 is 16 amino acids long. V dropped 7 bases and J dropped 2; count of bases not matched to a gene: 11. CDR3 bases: TGTGCCAGTATTAAGAGACAGGGAGAAACCAAAAACATTCAGTACTTC. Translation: CASIKRQGETKNIQYF.

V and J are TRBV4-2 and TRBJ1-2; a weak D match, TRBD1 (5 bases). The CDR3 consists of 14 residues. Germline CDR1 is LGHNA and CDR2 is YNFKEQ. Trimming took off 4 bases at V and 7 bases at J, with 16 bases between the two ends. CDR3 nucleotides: TGTGCCAGCAGCCCCGGGGGGGGGATTCCTGGCTACACCTTC. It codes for CASSPGGGIPGYTF.

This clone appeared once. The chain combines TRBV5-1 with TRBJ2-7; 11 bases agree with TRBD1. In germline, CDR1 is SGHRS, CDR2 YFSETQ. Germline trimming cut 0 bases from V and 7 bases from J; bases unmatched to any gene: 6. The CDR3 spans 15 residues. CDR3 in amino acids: CASSLEGQGGMEQYF. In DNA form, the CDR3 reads TGCGCCAGCAGCTTGGAGGGACAGGGGGGTATGGAGCAGTACTTC.

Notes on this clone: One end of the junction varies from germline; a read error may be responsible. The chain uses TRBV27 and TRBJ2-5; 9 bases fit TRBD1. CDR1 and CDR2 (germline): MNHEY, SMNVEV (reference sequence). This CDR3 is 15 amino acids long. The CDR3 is CASSLTGQGGETRYF. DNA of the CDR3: TGTGCCAGCAGTTTAACGGGACAGGGAGGAGAGACCCGGTACTTC.

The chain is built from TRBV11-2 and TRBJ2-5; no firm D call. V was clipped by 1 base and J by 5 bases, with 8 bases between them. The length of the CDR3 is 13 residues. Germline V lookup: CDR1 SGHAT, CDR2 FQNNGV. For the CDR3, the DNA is TGTGCCAGCAGCTTAGCCGAGATGGAGACCCAGTACTTC. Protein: CASSLAEMETQYF. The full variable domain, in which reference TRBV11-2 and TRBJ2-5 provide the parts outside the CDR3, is EAGVAQSPRYKIIEKRQSVAFWCNPISGHATLYWYQQILGQGPKLLIQFQNNGVVDDSQLPKDRFSAERLKGVDSTLKIQPAKLEDSAVYLCASSLAEMETQYFGPGTRLLVL.

The CDR3 spells CASSQDRVMSTEAFF. The DNA for the CDR3 is TGCGCCAGCAGCCAAGATCGAGTCATGAGCACTGAAGCTTTCTTT. The chain recombines TRBV4-3 with TRBJ1-1; no clear D. There are 15 residues in the CDR3. Germline V lookup: CDR1 LGHNA, CDR2 YSLEER. The V gene lost 0 bases and the J gene lost 4 bases, with 12 bases spanning the gap.

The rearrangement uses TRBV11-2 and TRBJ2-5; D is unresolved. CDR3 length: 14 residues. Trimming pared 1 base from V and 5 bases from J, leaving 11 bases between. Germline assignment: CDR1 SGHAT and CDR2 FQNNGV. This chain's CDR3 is CASSLGSLWETQYF. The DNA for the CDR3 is TGTGCCAGCAGCTTAGGGAGCTTGTGGGAGACCCAGTACTTC.

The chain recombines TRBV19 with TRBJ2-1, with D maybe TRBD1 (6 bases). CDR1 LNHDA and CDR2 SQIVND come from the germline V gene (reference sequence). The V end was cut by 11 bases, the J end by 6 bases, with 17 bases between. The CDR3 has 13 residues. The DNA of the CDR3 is TGTGCCCGACTGGACAGTAATAGCAATGAGCAGTTCTTC. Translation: CARLDSNSNEQFF.

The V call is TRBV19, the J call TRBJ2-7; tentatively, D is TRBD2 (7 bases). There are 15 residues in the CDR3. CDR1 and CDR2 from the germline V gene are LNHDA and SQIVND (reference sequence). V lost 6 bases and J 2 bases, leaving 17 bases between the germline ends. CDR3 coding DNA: TGTGCCAGTAGAGAACAGACGGGGGGCCCCTACGAGCAGTACTTC. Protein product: CASREQTGGPYEQYF. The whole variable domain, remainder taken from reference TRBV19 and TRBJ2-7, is DGGITQSPKYLFRKEGQNVTLSCEQNLNHDAMYWYRQDPGQGLRLIYYSQIVNDFQKGDIAEGYSVSREKKESFPLTVTSAQKNPTAFYLCASREQTGGPYEQYFGPGTRLTVT.

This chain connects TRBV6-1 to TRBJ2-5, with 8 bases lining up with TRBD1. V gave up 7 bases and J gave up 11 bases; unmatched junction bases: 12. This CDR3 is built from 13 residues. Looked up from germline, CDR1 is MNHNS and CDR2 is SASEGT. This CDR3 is CASTETGAKMQYF. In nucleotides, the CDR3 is TGTGCCAGCACGGAGACAGGGGCGAAAATGCAGTACTTC.

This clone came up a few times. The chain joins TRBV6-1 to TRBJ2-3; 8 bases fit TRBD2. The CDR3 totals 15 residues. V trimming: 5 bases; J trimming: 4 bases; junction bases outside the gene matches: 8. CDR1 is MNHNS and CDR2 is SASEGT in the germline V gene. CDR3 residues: CASSPLGGGPDTQYF. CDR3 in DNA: TGTGCCAGCAGTCCCCTAGGCGGGGGGCCAGATACGCAGTATTTT.

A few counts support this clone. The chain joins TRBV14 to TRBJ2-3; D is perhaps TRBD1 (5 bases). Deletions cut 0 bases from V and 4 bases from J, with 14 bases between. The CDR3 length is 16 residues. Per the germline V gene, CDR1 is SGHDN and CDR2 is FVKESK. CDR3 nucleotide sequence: TGTGCCAGCAGCCAAGATATAGGGGTTAGAGCAGATACGCAGTATTTT. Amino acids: CASSQDIGVRADTQYF.

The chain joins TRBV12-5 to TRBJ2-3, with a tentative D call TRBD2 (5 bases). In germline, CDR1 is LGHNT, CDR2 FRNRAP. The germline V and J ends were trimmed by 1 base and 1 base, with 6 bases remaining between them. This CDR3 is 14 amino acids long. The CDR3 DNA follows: TGTGCTAGTGGTTTGGACGGGGGCACAGATACGCAGTATTTT. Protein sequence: CASGLDGGTDTQYF.

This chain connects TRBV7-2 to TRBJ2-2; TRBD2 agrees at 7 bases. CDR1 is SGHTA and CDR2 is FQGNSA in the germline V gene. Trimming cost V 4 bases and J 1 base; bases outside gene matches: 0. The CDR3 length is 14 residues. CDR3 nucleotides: TGTGCCAGCAGCTCGGGGGGGAACACCGGGGAGCTGTTTTTT. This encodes CASSSGGNTGELFF.

The CDR3 DNA sequence: TGTGCCAGCAGTCGGACAGGGGGCCGGAGCAATCAGCCCCAGCATTTT. Translation gives CASSRTGGRSNQPQHF. The V gene is TRBV27, the J gene TRBJ1-5; 11 bases agree with TRBD1. V lost 5 bases and J lost 1; bases outside the gene matches: 4. This CDR3 has 16 residues. The germline V gene encodes CDR1 MNHEY and CDR2 SMNVEV (reference sequence).

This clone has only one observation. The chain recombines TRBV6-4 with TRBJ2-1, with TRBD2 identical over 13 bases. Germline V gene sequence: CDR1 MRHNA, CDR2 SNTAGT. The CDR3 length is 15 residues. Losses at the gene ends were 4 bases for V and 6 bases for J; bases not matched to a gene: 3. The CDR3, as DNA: TGTGCCAGCAGTGCAACTAGCGGGGGGGCCAATGAGCAGTTCTTC. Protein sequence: CASSATSGGANEQFF.

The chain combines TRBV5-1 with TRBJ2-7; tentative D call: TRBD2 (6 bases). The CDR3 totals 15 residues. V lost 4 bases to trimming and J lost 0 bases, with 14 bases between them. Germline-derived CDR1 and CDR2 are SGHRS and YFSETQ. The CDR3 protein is CASSPGVAASYEQYF. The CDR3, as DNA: TGCGCCAGCAGCCCCGGGGTAGCGGCCTCCTACGAGCAGTACTTC.

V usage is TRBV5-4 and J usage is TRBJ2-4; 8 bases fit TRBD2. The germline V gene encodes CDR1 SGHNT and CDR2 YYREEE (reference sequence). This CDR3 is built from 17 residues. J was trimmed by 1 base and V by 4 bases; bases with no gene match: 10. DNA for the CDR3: TGTGCCAGCAGCCCGACTAGCGCCCTGCGGGCCAAAAACATTCAGTACTTC. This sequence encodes CASSPTSALRAKNIQYF.